Presented here are 22 T cell receptor beta chains from one specimen sequenced in a study of T-cell reconstitution after alpha-beta-depleted transplantation in children. Library preparation (for TCRbeta) was performed with unique molecular identifiers. TCRdb used MiXCR to reprocess the PCR reads, holding one entry per CDR3 protein. The data hold 200,000 to 300,000 distinct CDR3 sequences, with more than 20% observed a single time. The material sequenced was PBMCs, mostly from graft donor cells, taken 360 days after TCRalphabeta/CD19-depleted stem cell transplant. The receptors stem from a female patient aged 2-15 years who had a stem cell transplant for congenital amegakaryocytic thrombocytopenia, so the T cells may come from the graft donor.

The chain uses TRBV6-5 and TRBJ2-3; weak D call: TRBD2 (5 bases). Germline lookup yields CDR1 MNHEY and CDR2 SVGAGI. Deletions cut 0 bases from V and 0 bases from J, with 16 bases between. The length of the CDR3 is 18 residues. In DNA, the CDR3 is TGTGCCAGCAGTTACTCGAGCGGTTCACTTTCTAGCACAGATACGCAGTATTTT. Amino acids: CASSYSSGSLSSTDTQYF.

In this sample, this clonotype turned up a few times. The chain employs TRBV21-1 and TRBJ2-7; the D segment call TRBD1 is taken from the table without a DNA check. TRBV21-1 is listed as a pseudogene. The CDR3 totals 15 residues. CDR3 DNA sequence: TGTGCCAGCAGCAAATCCCGGACAGGGGACTACGAGCAGTACTTC. This gives the protein CASSKSRTGDYEQYF.

This clonotype was observed a handful of times. J is TRBJ2-1 and V is TRBV10-3, with 15 bases that match TRBD2. The V gene end was trimmed by 6 bases and the J gene end by 4 bases; junction bases not matched to a gene: 16. Germline-derived CDR1 and CDR2 are ENHRY and SYGVKD. The CDR3 length is 20 residues. CDR3: CAIRNPGLAGGNNLYNEQFF. For the CDR3, the DNA is TGTGCCATCAGGAATCCGGGACTAGCGGGAGGTAATAACCTTTACAATGAGCAGTTCTTC.

This chain connects TRBV5-1 to TRBJ2-1; D might be TRBD2 (6 bases). CDR1 SGHRS and CDR2 YFSETQ come from the germline V gene. This CDR3 is built from 15 residues. Trimming pared 4 bases from V and 10 bases from J, leaving 21 bases between. CDR3 in DNA: TGCGCCAGCAGCGGGGACTCTTCAGAGAATTGGGAGCAGTTCTTC. Translation: CASSGDSSENWEQFF.

This clonotype was seen more than once but under ten times. The genes are TRBV6-2 or TRBV6-3 and TRBJ2-2; possible D gene TRBD2, 6 bases. The CDR3 has 14 residues. Trimming took 2 bases from V and 7 from J, leaving 11 bases between them. Germline loops: CDR1 MNHEY, CDR2 SVGEGT. The CDR3 region has the DNA TGTGCCAGCAGTTACCACGGGGAGGTCGGGGAGCTGTTTTTT. Residues: CASSYHGEVGELFF.

The rearrangement links TRBV29-1 to TRBJ2-7, with a possible D match to TRBD1 (6 bases). V was clipped by 4 bases and J by 5 bases, with 15 bases between them. The CDR3 runs 13 residues. Germline V gene sequence: CDR1 SQVTM, CDR2 ANQGSEA. The DNA of the CDR3 is TGCAGCGTTGGCGCCAGGGGCTGGCACGAGCAGTACTTC. Residues: CSVGARGWHEQYF.

This clonotype was found a few times. This chain connects TRBV12-3 or TRBV12-4 to TRBJ2-2; 8 bases line up with TRBD1. The CDR3 runs to 13 residues. V shed 10 bases, J shed 1 base, and the junction held 2 bases outside the gene matches. CDR3 amino acids: CANGQGNTGELFF. The CDR3 DNA follows: TGTGCCAACGGACAGGGGAACACCGGGGAGCTGTTTTTT.

This clonotype has ten or more counts. The chain links TRBV29-1 to TRBJ2-3, with TRBD1 as a possible D gene (5 bases). Trimming left V 1 base short and J 6 bases short, with 23 bases between. Germline V CDR1 and CDR2: SQVTM, ANQGSEA. The CDR3 contains 17 residues. The chain's CDR3 is CSVEAPGQNLLLDTQYF. In nucleotides, the CDR3 is TGCAGCGTTGAAGCCCCAGGGCAGAACCTGCTCCTGGATACGCAGTATTTT.

This clonotype was counted many times. As DNA, the CDR3 is TGCGCCAGCAGCCAAGATTTCAGGGCGCCGGACACAGATACGCAGTATTTT. Its translation: CASSQDFRAPDTDTQYF. The chain recombines TRBV4-3 with TRBJ2-3; possible D gene TRBD1, 5 bases. V lost 0 bases, J lost 2 bases, and 15 bases lay in between. The germline gives CDR1 LGHNA, CDR2 YSLEER. The CDR3 length is 17 residues.

This clonotype has only a few counts. This chain connects TRBV28 to TRBJ2-7, with D possibly matching TRBD1 (6 bases). Deletions cut 1 base from V and 6 bases from J, with 16 bases between. The CDR3 has 15 amino acids. Germline CDR1 reads MDHEN; CDR2 reads SYDVKM. CDR3 DNA sequence: TGTGCCAGCAGTTTATTCGTTACAGGGCTTGGCGAGCAGTACTTC. It specifies CASSLFVTGLGEQYF.

This clonotype has only one observation. This chain joins TRBV5-1 and TRBJ2-5, with a possible D match to TRBD1 (6 bases). The V gene's germline CDR1 is SGHRS and CDR2 YFSETQ. V dropped 8 bases and J dropped 3 bases, with 17 bases sitting between them. This CDR3 is built from 14 residues. DNA of the CDR3: TGCGCCAGTACCCGTGGGACAAAGAAAGAGACCCAGTACTTC. It codes for CASTRGTKKETQYF.

The chain combines TRBV15 with TRBJ1-1; TRBD1 might be the D (5 bases). V lost 3 bases and J 3 bases, leaving 20 bases between the germline ends. Germline values: CDR1 LNHNV, CDR2 YYDKDF (reference sequence). The CDR3 sequence is 17 residues long. The CDR3 region is CATSRFGGRVGDTEAFF. In DNA form, the CDR3 reads TGTGCCACCAGCAGGTTTGGGGGGAGGGTGGGGGACACTGAAGCTTTCTTT.

The CDR3 reads CASSARRDRGEQYF. In DNA, the CDR3 is TGTGCCAGCAGTGCCCGCCGGGACAGGGGCGAGCAGTACTTC. The V gene is TRBV25-1, the J gene TRBJ2-7; TRBD1 matches 10 bases. The V segment lost 4 bases and the J segment 6 bases; nucleotides outside the gene matches: 6. Germline V gene sequence: CDR1 MGHDK, CDR2 SYGVNS. This CDR3 has 14 residues.

This clonotype appeared many times. This chain joins TRBV12-3 or TRBV12-4 and TRBJ1-5; 8 bases align to TRBD1. This CDR3 region has 14 residues. The V segment lost 6 bases and the J segment 11 bases; nucleotides outside the gene matches: 12. For the CDR3, the DNA is TGTGCCAGCAGCCCCGACAGGGGTTACGAGGCCCAGCATTTT. As protein: CASSPDRGYEAQHF.

The chain uses TRBV5-6 and TRBJ1-1; the D gene is possibly TRBD1 (5 bases). V was pared by 2 bases and J by 1 base, with 12 bases between. CDR1 is SGHDT, CDR2 YYEEEE, per germline. This CDR3 has 15 residues. CDR3 residues: CASSFFPRANTEAFF. The CDR3 DNA reads as TGTGCCAGCAGCTTTTTTCCCAGGGCGAACACTGAAGCTTTCTTT.

This clonotype turned up a few times. This chain connects TRBV5-5 to TRBJ2-5; possibly TRBD2 for D (5 bases). Germline values: CDR1 SGHKS, CDR2 YYEKEE (reference sequence). This CDR3 region has 16 residues. The ends were cut back, 1 base at V and 5 bases at J, with 18 bases in the middle. DNA for the CDR3: TGTGCCAGCAGCTTGAGTCCAGTGGGGAGAGTGGAGACCCAGTACTTC. It translates to CASSLSPVGRVETQYF.

The chain is built from TRBV6-5 and TRBJ2-3, with 7 bases aligning to TRBD2. Germline assignment: CDR1 MNHEY and CDR2 SVGAGI. V gave up 0 bases and J gave up 1 base; unmatched junction bases: 4. This CDR3 has 16 residues. The CDR3 spells CASSYSSAGGTDTQYF. CDR3 bases: TGTGCCAGCAGTTACTCGAGTGCGGGGGGCACAGATACGCAGTATTTT.

This clonotype was seen repeatedly, ten times or more. The rearrangement uses TRBV29-1 and TRBJ1-1; D unresolved. The germline V gene has CDR1 SQVTM and CDR2 ANQGSEA. Trimming removed 5 bases from V and 5 bases from J, with 9 bases in between. The CDR3 is 11 residues long. CDR3: CSVWGGTEAFF. DNA of the CDR3: TGCAGCGTTTGGGGAGGGACTGAAGCTTTCTTT. The entire variable domain, with the rest obtained from reference TRBV29-1 and TRBJ1-1, is as follows: SAVISQKPSRDICQRGTSLTIQCQVDSQVTMMFWYRQQPGQSLTLIATANQGSEATYESGFVIDKFPISRPNLTFSTLTVSNMSPEDSSIYLCSVWGGTEAFFGQGTRLTVV.

This clonotype was seen a handful of times. The chain employs TRBV27 and TRBJ1-5; D uncertain. The CDR3 has 19 amino acids. The V end lost 3 bases, the J end lost 0 bases, and 21 bases lay between the germline ends. CDR1 and CDR2 (germline): MNHEY, SMNVEV (reference sequence). The CDR3 DNA sequence: TGTGCCAGCAGTTTGATCCTGAAAAGATTCCAGAATAGCAATCAGCCCCAGCATTTT. Translated, it gives CASSLILKRFQNSNQPQHF.

The chain is built from TRBV27 and TRBJ2-3; no reliable D call. V shed 3 bases and J shed 4 bases, with 5 bases lying between them. Germline V gene sequence: CDR1 MNHEY, CDR2 SMNVEV (reference sequence). CDR3 length: 12 residues. CDR3 region: CASSFYPDTQYF. The DNA for the CDR3 is TGTGCCAGCAGTTTTTACCCAGATACGCAGTATTTT.

This clonotype was seen a few times. V usage is TRBV20-1 and J usage is TRBJ1-2; D gene ambiguous. This CDR3 is 15 amino acids long. V was cut by 3 bases and J by 2 bases, with 16 bases left in between. Germline V gene sequence: CDR1 DFQATT, CDR2 SNEGSKA (reference sequence). The CDR3: CSARNFRGLNYGYTF. The CDR3 nucleotides are TGCAGTGCTAGGAACTTCCGAGGGTTGAACTATGGCTACACCTTC.

J is TRBJ2-1 and V is TRBV12-3 or TRBV12-4; D ambiguous. The CDR3 has 16 amino acids. V was shortened by 5 bases and J by 2 bases, with 16 bases between the two germline ends. In DNA form, the CDR3 reads TGTGCCAGCAGTCCCAACTTTCTGGCCCCCTACAATGAGCAGTTCTTC. Translation gives CASSPNFLAPYNEQFF.